The entry that follows covers one T cell receptor (beta chain) sequence. These data come from a study of CD8 T cells in Susac syndrome. When the RNA was reverse transcribed, random hexamers were used with an input of about 0.5 to 1 ug. The authors amplified TCR beta CDR3 across 54 Vbeta and 13 Jbeta using immunoSEQ multiplex PCR. In TCRdb, the immunoSEQ multiplex PCR reads were re-called with MiXCR into one record per CDR3 protein. This table holds some 260,000 distinct CDR3 sequences, about 85% found once. TEMRA cells were FACS-enriched, with CD8+ and CD4+ T cells isolated negatively. The length of the CDR3 is 16 residues. V was clipped by 0 bases and J by 0 bases, with 10 bases between them. Germline CDR1 MNHEY, CDR2 SVGEGT.

Specimen: CD8+ T cells from PBMCs. The chain employs TRBV6-2 or TRBV6-3 and TRBJ2-3; D remains unclear. The receptor comes from a human donor with multiple sclerosis. CDR3 region: CASSYSGQTSTDTQYF. The CDR3 DNA is TGTGCCAGCAGTTACTCTGGGCAAACTAGCACAGATACGCAGTATTTT.